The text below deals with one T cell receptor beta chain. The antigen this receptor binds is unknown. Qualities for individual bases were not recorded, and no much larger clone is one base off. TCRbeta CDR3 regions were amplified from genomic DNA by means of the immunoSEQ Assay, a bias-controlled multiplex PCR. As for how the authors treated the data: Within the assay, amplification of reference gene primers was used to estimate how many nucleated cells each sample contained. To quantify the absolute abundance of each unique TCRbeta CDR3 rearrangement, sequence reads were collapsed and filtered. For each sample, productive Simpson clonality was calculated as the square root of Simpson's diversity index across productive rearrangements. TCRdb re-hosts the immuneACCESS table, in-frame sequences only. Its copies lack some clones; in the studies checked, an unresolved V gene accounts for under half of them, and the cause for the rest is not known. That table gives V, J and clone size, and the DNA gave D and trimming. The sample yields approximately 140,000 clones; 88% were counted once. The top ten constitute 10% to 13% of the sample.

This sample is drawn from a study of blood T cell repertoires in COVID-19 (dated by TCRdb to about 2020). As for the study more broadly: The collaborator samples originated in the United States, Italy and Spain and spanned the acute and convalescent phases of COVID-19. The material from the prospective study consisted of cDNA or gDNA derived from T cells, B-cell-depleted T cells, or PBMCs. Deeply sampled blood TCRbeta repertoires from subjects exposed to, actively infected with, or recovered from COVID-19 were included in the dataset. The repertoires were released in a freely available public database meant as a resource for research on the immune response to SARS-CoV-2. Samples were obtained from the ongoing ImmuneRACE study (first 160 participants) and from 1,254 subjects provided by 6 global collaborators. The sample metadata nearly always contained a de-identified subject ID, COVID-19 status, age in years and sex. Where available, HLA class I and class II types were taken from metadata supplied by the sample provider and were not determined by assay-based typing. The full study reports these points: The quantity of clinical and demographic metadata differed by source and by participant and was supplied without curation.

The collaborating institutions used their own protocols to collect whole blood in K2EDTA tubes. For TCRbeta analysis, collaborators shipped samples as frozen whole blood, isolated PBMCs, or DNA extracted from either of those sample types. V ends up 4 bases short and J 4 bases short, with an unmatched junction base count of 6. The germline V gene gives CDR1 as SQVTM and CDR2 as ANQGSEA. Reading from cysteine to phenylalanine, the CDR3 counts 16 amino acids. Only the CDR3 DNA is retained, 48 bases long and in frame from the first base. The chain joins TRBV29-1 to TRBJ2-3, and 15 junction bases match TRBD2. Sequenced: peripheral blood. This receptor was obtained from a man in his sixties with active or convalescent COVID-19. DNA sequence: TGCAGCGTTGCCCCAGGACTAGCGGGAGGGGCAGATACGCAGTATTTT. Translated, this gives CSVAPGLAGGADTQYF.